A single sample is the source of the 15 T cell receptor beta chains below, sequenced in a study of neurological immune-mediated disorders. TCRdb re-derived calls from the 5' RACE reads in MiXCR, one entry per CDR3 protein. The sample has roughly 48,000 distinct CDR3 sequences; around 25% are singletons. Sequencing was done on a sample of PBMCs. The receptor set was obtained from a woman aged 70-85 years in good health.

This clonotype came up many times. The V call is TRBV5-1, the J call TRBJ2-7; tentatively, D is TRBD2 (6 bases). Germline CDR1 and CDR2: SGHRS and YFSETQ. V was trimmed by 4 bases and J by 4 bases, leaving 9 bases between them. The CDR3 length is 12 residues. This CDR3 reads CASSPEGYEQYF. The CDR3 DNA follows: TGCGCCAGCAGCCCGGAGGGGTACGAGCAGTACTTC.

The V call is TRBV30, the J call TRBJ2-1, with D maybe TRBD1 (5 bases). The CDR3 is 13 residues long. Trimming stripped 3 bases from V and 4 bases from J, with 10 bases between. Germline V gene data show CDR1 as GTSNPN and CDR2 as SVGIG (reference sequence). The CDR3 region is CAWRDDSYNEQFF. The CDR3 DNA follows: TGTGCCTGGAGGGACGACAGTTACAATGAGCAGTTCTTC. Complete variable domain (other parts from reference TRBV30 and TRBJ2-1): SQTIHQWPATLVQPVGSPLSLECTVEGTSNPNLYWYRQAAGRGLQLLFYSVGIGQISSEVPQNLSASRPQDRQFILSSKKLLLSDSGFYLCAWRDDSYNEQFFGPGTRLTVL.

This clonotype has a count of ten or more. This chain joins TRBV5-6 and TRBJ2-7; TRBD2 matches 7 bases. Germline CDR1 SGHDT, CDR2 YYEEEE. The CDR3 has 14 amino acids. Trimming took 10 bases from V and 1 from J; bases not matched to a gene: 11. The chain's CDR3 is CAPPGGSFSYEQYF. Here the CDR3 DNA reads TGTGCCCCCCCGGGCGGGAGCTTTTCCTACGAGCAGTACTTC.

This clonotype has ten or more counts. The chain has TRBV7-2 and TRBJ2-3, with a possible D match to TRBD1 (5 bases). V lost 1 base and J lost 6, with 11 bases in between. The CDR3 runs 14 residues. Germline CDR1 reads SGHTA; CDR2 reads FQGNSA. In nucleotides, the CDR3 is TGTGCCAGCAGCTTAGGACAGCTACTGGATACGCAGTATTTT. Amino acid sequence: CASSLGQLLDTQYF. The whole variable domain, remainder taken from reference TRBV7-2 and TRBJ2-3, is GAGVSQSPSNKVTEKGKDVELRCDPISGHTALYWYRQSLGQGLEFLIYFQGNSAPDKSGLPSDRFSAERTGGSVSTLTIQRTQQEDSAVYLCASSLGQLLDTQYFGPGTRLTVL.

This clonotype came up many times. The V and J genes are TRBV5-1 and TRBJ1-1, with a weak D call TRBD1 (5 bases). This CDR3 contains 14 residues. V lost 4 bases, J lost 4 bases, and 14 bases lay in between. Per the germline V gene, CDR1 is SGHRS and CDR2 is YFSETQ. The CDR3 DNA follows: TGCGCCAGCAGCCCCTGGGACGGGGGCACTGAAGCTTTCTTT. It codes for CASSPWDGGTEAFF.

This clonotype was seen at least ten times. The chain is built from TRBV5-1 and TRBJ2-4; tentative D call: TRBD1 (5 bases). CDR1 and CDR2 (germline): SGHRS, YFSETQ. There are 15 residues in the CDR3. Trimming stripped 0 bases from V and 5 bases from J, with 12 bases between. The CDR3 loop is CASSLGGQTQNIQYF. CDR3 nucleotides: TGCGCCAGCAGCTTGGGGGGCCAGACCCAAAACATTCAGTACTTC.

This clonotype was counted ten times or more. The V call is TRBV5-1, the J call TRBJ1-5; D possibly corresponds to TRBD1 (5 bases). This CDR3 spans 18 amino acids. Trimming shortened V by 0 bases and J by 1 base, and 17 bases separated the two germline ends. The germline CDR1 and CDR2 sequences are SGHRS and YFSETQ. DNA of the CDR3: TGCGCCAGCAGCTTGGGAGAACCGGGACGTAGGAGCAATCAGCCCCAGCATTTT. It codes for CASSLGEPGRRSNQPQHF.

In this sample, this clonotype turned up many times. DNA of the CDR3: TGTGCCAGCAGCGTAGGGACGGCGAACACCGGGGAGCTGTTTTTT. It specifies CASSVGTANTGELFF. The chain joins TRBV9 to TRBJ2-2; D gene uncertain. Trimming stripped 0 bases from V and 0 bases from J, with 6 bases between. Germline V gene lookup returns CDR1 SGDLS and CDR2 YYNGEE. CDR3 size: 15 residues.

This chain connects TRBV5-4 to TRBJ2-4, with TRBD2 identical over 10 bases. The CDR3 consists of 16 residues. Trimming at V came to 4 bases and at J to 2 bases, leaving 6 bases not matched to a gene. The germline V gene encodes CDR1 SGHNT and CDR2 YYREEE (reference sequence). The CDR3 DNA sequence: TGTGCCAGCAGCCCAGCGGGAGGGAGGACCAAAAACATTCAGTACTTC. Translation gives CASSPAGGRTKNIQYF.

This clonotype was recorded at least ten times. The chain employs TRBV29-1 and TRBJ1-1, with D hard to call. Between the trimmed V and J ends, which lost 7 bases and 7 bases, there was a span of 13 bases. Germline-derived CDR1 and CDR2 are SQVTM and ANQGSEA. The CDR3 has 11 amino acids. In nucleotides, the CDR3 is TGCAGCGGAGAGGCGGGATTTGAAGCTTTCTTT. Translating it yields CSGEAGFEAFF. Full variable domain (outside the CDR3, taken from reference TRBV29-1 and TRBJ1-1): SAVISQKPSRDICQRGTSLTIQCQVDSQVTMMFWYRQQPGQSLTLIATANQGSEATYESGFVIDKFPISRPNLTFSTLTVSNMSPEDSSIYLCSGEAGFEAFFGQGTRLTVV.

For this clonotype: This may be a read error, as it is one base from a much larger clone. V usage is TRBV5-1 and J usage is TRBJ2-2, with 7 bases matching TRBD2. CDR3 length equals 17 residues. Germline V CDR1 and CDR2: SGHRS, YFSETQ. The CDR3 is CARSLLPGLQNTGELFF. CDR3 in DNA: TGCGCCAGAAGCTTGCTCCCGGGACTACAGAACACCGGGGAGCTGTTTTTT. Drawing the rest from reference TRBV5-1 and TRBJ2-2, the complete variable domain is KAGVTQTPRYLIKTRGQQVTLSCSPISGHRSVSWYQQTPGQGLQFLFEYFSETQRNKGNFPGRFSGRQFSNSRSEMNVSTLELGDSALYLCARSLLPGLQNTGELFFGEGSRLTVL.

The genes are TRBV4-2 and TRBJ2-7; tentatively, D is TRBD2 (7 bases). CDR3 length: 14 amino acids. Trimming stripped 4 bases from V and 5 bases from J, with 15 bases between. Germline values: CDR1 LGHNA, CDR2 YNFKEQ. The CDR3 loop reads CASSRGAGADEQYF. The CDR3 DNA reads TGTGCCAGCAGCCGGGGGGCGGGAGCGGACGAGCAGTACTTC.

This clonotype has ten or more counts. The chain couples TRBV10-3 to TRBJ2-7; TRBD1 aligns across 7 bases. Germline CDR1 is ENHRY and CDR2 is SYGVKD. V lost 8 bases to trimming and J lost 5 bases; unmatched junction nucleotides: 6. The CDR3 length is 12 residues. For the CDR3, the DNA is TGTGCCATCGCCACAGGGGTAAACGAGCAGTACTTC. It is translated as CAIATGVNEQYF.

This clonotype appeared many times. The chain joins TRBV14 to TRBJ2-1; no clear D gene. Germline CDR1 SGHDN, CDR2 FVKESK. The V end lost 4 bases, the J end lost 0 bases, and 10 bases lay between the germline ends. The length of the CDR3 is 15 residues. CDR3 protein: CASSLIYSSYNEQFF. The CDR3 coding sequence is TGTGCCAGCAGCCTAATATATAGCTCCTACAATGAGCAGTTCTTC. The entire variable domain, with the rest obtained from reference TRBV14 and TRBJ2-1, is as follows: EAGVTQFPSHSVIEKGQTVTLRCDPISGHDNLYWYRRVMGKEIKFLLHFVKESKQDESGMPNNRFLAERTGGTYSTLKVQPAELEDSGVYFCASSLIYSSYNEQFFGPGTRLTVL.

The genes are TRBV6-2 or TRBV6-3 and TRBJ2-3; D may be TRBD1 or TRBD2 (5 bases each). Germline values: CDR1 MNHEY, CDR2 SVGEGT. The CDR3 is made up of 15 amino acids. V lost 4 bases, J lost 3 bases, and 14 bases lay in between. The CDR3 loop is CASSWDVLGTDTQYF. In nucleotides, the CDR3 is TGTGCCAGCAGTTGGGACGTACTTGGGACAGATACGCAGTATTTT.